This entry concerns a single TCR beta chain. Its specific antigen is unknown. The sample holds no much larger clone one base away, and base qualities are not on file. This entry belongs to a study of blood T cell repertoires in COVID-19 (dated by TCRdb to about 2020). Background on the whole study: The collaborator samples originated in the United States, Italy and Spain and spanned the acute and convalescent phases of COVID-19. The material from the prospective study consisted of cDNA or gDNA derived from T cells, B-cell-depleted T cells, or PBMCs. The dataset comprised deeply sampled blood TCRbeta repertoires from subjects exposed to, actively infected with, or recovered from COVID-19. A de-identified subject ID, COVID-19 status, age in years and sex were almost always included in the sample metadata. The samples were drawn from the first 160 participants of the ongoing ImmuneRACE study and from 1,254 subjects provided by 6 global collaborators. The repertoires were made available in a free public database intended to serve as a resource for research on the immune response to SARS-CoV-2. Where available, HLA class I and class II types were taken from metadata supplied by the sample provider and were not determined by assay-based typing.

V was cut back by 7 bases and J by 8 bases, leaving a gap of 18 bases between them. CDR1 and CDR2, looked up from the germline V gene, are MNHEY and SVGAGI. The cysteine opens and the phenylalanine closes a CDR3 of 14 amino acids. Only the CDR3 DNA stays, 42 bases, in frame from base 1. Collaborating institutions collected whole blood in K2EDTA tubes following their own protocols. For TCRbeta analysis, collaborator samples were shipped as frozen whole blood, as isolated PBMCs, or as DNA extracted from either sample type. TCRbeta CDR3 regions were amplified from genomic DNA using the immunoSEQ Assay, a bias-controlled multiplex PCR. As for the authors' bioinformatics: Within the assay, amplification of reference gene primers was used to estimate how many nucleated cells each sample contained. To quantify the absolute abundance of each unique TCRbeta CDR3 rearrangement, sequence reads were collapsed and filtered. For each sample, productive Simpson clonality was calculated by taking the square root of Simpson's diversity index across productive rearrangements. Not all clones reach the TCRdb copy of this immuneACCESS table, which keeps in-frame sequences only. Checked studies attribute under half of the gap to unresolved V genes and leave the rest unexplained. V, J and clone size reflect that table, while D and trimming were determined from the DNA. The sample table contains approximately 230,000 clones; only one count was recorded for 88% of them. The ten largest make up about 1.3% of the sample.

Study-wide conclusions, independent of this receptor: The quantity of clinical and demographic metadata differed by source and by participant and was supplied without curation.

Recombination connected TRBV6-5 to TRBJ1-5; TRBD1 could be the D gene, as 6 bases match. Sequenced input: peripheral blood. The clonotype originates from a man older than 75 with acute or convalescent COVID-19. Here the CDR3 is given as CASTRGGGREPQHF. The DNA sequence reads TGTGCCAGCACCCGAGGGGGGGGCAGGGAGCCCCAGCATTTT.